The entry below gives a single TCR beta chain sequence along with its context. The sample is drawn from a study of cytomegalovirus exposure and HLA in healthy donors. It was with 60 Vbeta and 13 Jbeta primers that the PCR ran. Profiled with immunoSEQ multiplex PCR; TCRdb holds only in-frame clones, not every one. The data contain 95,000 to 150,000 clones, roughly 76% of them singletons. CDR1 is MNHNS and CDR2 is SASEGT in the germline V gene. CDR3 size: 13 residues. V was pared by 6 bases and J by 2 bases, with 11 bases between. The sequenced sample was PBMCs. The origin of this receptor is a woman in her 50s in good health and CMV-seronegative. The rearrangement links TRBV6-1 to TRBJ2-7; D perhaps matches TRBD1 (5 bases). The CDR3 nucleotides read TGTGCCAGCAGGGCGACAGTTACCTACGAGCAGTACTTC. It is translated as CASRATVTYEQYF.